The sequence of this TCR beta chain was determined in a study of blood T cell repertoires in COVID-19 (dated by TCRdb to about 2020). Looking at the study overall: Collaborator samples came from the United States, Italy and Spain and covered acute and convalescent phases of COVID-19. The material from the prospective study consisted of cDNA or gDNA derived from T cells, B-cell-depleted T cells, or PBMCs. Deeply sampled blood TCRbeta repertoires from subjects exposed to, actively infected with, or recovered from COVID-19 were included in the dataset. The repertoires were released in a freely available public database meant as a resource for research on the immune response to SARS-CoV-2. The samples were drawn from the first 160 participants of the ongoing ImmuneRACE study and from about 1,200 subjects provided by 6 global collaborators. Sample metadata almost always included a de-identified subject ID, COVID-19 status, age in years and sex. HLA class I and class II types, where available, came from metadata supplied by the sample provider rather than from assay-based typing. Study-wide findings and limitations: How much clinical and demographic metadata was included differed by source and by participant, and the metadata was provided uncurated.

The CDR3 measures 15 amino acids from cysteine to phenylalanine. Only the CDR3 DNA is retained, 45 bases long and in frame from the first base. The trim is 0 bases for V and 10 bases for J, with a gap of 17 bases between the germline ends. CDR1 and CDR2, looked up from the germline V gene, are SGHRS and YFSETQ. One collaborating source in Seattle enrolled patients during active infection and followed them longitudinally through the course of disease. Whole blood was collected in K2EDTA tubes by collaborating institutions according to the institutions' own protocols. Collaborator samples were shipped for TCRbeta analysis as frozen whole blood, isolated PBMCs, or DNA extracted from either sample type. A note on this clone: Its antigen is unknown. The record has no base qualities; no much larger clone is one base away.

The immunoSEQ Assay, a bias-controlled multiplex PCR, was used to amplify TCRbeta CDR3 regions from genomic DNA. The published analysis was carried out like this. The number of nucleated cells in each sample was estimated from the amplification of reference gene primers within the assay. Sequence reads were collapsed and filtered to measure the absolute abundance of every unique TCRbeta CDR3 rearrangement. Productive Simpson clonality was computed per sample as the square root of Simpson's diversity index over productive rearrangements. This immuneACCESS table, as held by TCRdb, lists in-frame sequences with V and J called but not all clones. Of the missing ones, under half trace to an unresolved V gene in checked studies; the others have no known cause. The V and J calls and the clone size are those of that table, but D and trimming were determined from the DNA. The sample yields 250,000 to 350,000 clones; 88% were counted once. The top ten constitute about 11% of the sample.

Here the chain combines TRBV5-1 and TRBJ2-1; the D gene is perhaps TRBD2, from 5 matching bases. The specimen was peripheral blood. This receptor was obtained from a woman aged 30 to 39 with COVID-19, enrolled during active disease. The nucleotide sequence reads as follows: TGCGCCAGCAGCTTGGACGTGGGAGCGCCCGGGGAGCAGTTCTTC. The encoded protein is CASSLDVGAPGEQFF.